The present entry profiles one T cell receptor beta chain with its context. This sample is drawn from a study of blood T cell repertoires in COVID-19. Turning to the study itself: The analysed material was cDNA or gDNA that came from T cells, B-cell-depleted T cells, or PBMCs.

In the original processing: Reference gene primer amplification in the assay estimated nucleated cell counts. Clones were sequenced by immunoSEQ multiplex PCR, and TCRdb holds only the in-frame ones, with some missing. V, J and clone size are those of that table, while D and trimming were read from the DNA. The sample consists of 400,000 to 500,000 clones, 88% of them appearing once. Donors were grouped by their self-reported clinical history. A COVID-19 case was met by exposed participants within 2 weeks before study entry. Trimming left V 2 bases short and J 0 bases short, with 8 bases between. CDR1 and CDR2 (germline): MNHEY, SMNVEV (reference sequence). The CDR3 is 14 residues long.

The sample was PBMCs or T cells enriched from blood (not recorded which). The TCR comes from a woman in her late teens or twenties who had been exposed to COVID-19. This chain uses TRBV27 with TRBJ2-7; weak D call: TRBD1 (5 bases). The CDR3 DNA is TGTGCCAGCAGTTTAAGCAGGGTCTCCTACGAGCAGTACTTC. This encodes CASSLSRVSYEQYF.